These 20 T cell receptor beta chains originate from one sample sequenced in a study of T cell responses to AZD1222 COVID-19 vaccine. Sequencing was performed with immunoSEQ multiplex PCR; in TCRdb, only in-frame clones are kept and a portion is missing. The top ten hold just over 5% of the sample, which has approximately 170,000 clones, 85% to 95% seen once. This specimen consisted of peripheral blood, obtained 28 days after the second AZD1222 dose. The receptors come from an adult who received the AZD1222 COVID-19 vaccine.

The chain carries TRBV5-8 and TRBJ1-5, with D unresolved. The V end was cut by 0 bases, the J end by 4 bases, with 2 bases between. Germline CDR1 SGHTS, CDR2 YDEGEE. CDR3 size: 12 residues. The CDR3, as DNA: TGTGCCAGCAGCTTGGGGAATCAGCCCCAGCATTTT. Its protein product is CASSLGNQPQHF.

CDR3 sequence reads: CASSYGPFSYEQYF. The CDR3 bases are TGTGCCAGCAGTTATGGACCTTTCTCCTACGAGCAGTACTTC. The chain employs TRBV25-1 and TRBJ2-7; D gene unclear. The CDR3 loop spans 14 amino acids. The germline V gene has CDR1 MGHDK and CDR2 SYGVNS. V was shortened by 5 bases and J by 0 bases, with 11 bases between the two germline ends.

The chain employs TRBV9 and TRBJ2-5, with D perhaps matching TRBD1 or TRBD2 (5 bases each). Germline lookup yields CDR1 SGDLS and CDR2 YYNGEE. V gave up 4 bases and J gave up 4 bases, with 11 bases separating them. This CDR3 has 13 amino acids. This CDR3 is CASSPGPLETQYF. Written as DNA, the CDR3 is TGTGCCAGCAGCCCGGGACCCTTAGAGACCCAGTACTTC. Full variable domain (missing parts from reference TRBV9 and TRBJ2-5): DSGVTQTPKHLITATGQRVTLRCSPRSGDLSVYWYQQSLDQGLQFLIQYYNGEERAKGNILERFSAQQFPDLHSELNLSSLELGDSALYFCASSPGPLETQYFGPGTRLLVL.

This chain connects TRBV27 to TRBJ2-1, with TRBD2 as a possible D gene (6 bases). V shed 2 bases and J shed 9 bases, with 8 bases lying between them. The CDR3 is 12 residues long. Germline V gene data show CDR1 as MNHEY and CDR2 as SMNVEV (reference sequence). In DNA, the CDR3 is TGTGCCAGCAGTTTAGCCGGGGGTGAGCAGTTCTTC. It yields the protein CASSLAGGEQFF.

The chain recombines TRBV30 with TRBJ2-7; the match to TRBD1 covers 9 bases. Germline loops: CDR1 GTSNPN, CDR2 SVGIG (reference sequence). This CDR3 is built from 13 residues. Germline trimming cut 2 bases from V and 7 bases from J; bases unmatched to any gene: 6. CDR3 in amino acids: CAWSLQGAGEQYF. The DNA for the CDR3 is TGTGCCTGGAGTCTACAGGGGGCGGGTGAGCAGTACTTC.

The V and J genes are TRBV2 and TRBJ1-2; 9 bases map to TRBD1. V lost 8 bases, J lost 8 bases, and 6 bases stayed unmatched. Germline values: CDR1 SNHLY, CDR2 FYNNEI. This CDR3 spans 12 amino acids. In DNA, the CDR3 is TGTGCCAGCTACACAGGGGGCCAAGGCTACACCTTC. Its translation is CASYTGGQGYTF.

The gene calls are TRBV3-1 (or the pseudogene TRBV3-2) and TRBJ2-3; D remains ambiguous. Trimming took off 2 bases at V and 6 bases at J, with 6 bases between the two ends. This CDR3 has 12 amino acids. Germline V lookup: CDR1 LGHDT, CDR2 YNNKEL (reference sequence). In nucleotides, the CDR3 is TGTGCCAGCAGCCAAAAACGGGATACGCAGTATTTT. Its protein is CASSQKRDTQYF.

The gene calls are TRBV18 and TRBJ2-7, with 7 bases fitting TRBD1. Germline CDR1 and CDR2: KGHSH and LQKENI. The junction had 4 bases not matched to a gene; V was cut back by 0 bases and J by 5 bases. The CDR3 covers 14 residues. The CDR3 DNA is TGTGCCAGCTCACCACCGAACAGGGGCGACGAGCAGTACTTC. Translated, it gives CASSPPNRGDEQYF. Drawing the rest from reference TRBV18 and TRBJ2-7, the complete variable domain is NAGVMQNPRHLVRRRGQEARLRCSPMKGHSHVYWYRQLPEEGLKFMVYLQKENIIDESGMPKERFSAEFPKEGPSILRIQQVVRGDSAAYFCASSPPNRGDEQYFGPGTRLTVT.

V and J are TRBV6-5 and TRBJ2-7; D may correspond to TRBD1 or TRBD2 (5 bases each). From germline, CDR1 is MNHEY and CDR2 SVGAGI. V was cut by 5 bases and J by 1 base, with 12 bases left in between. The CDR3 spans 14 residues. CDR3 protein: CASSLGTLSYEQYF. The CDR3 nucleotides are TGTGCCAGCAGTCTCGGGACCCTATCCTACGAGCAGTACTTC.

The rearrangement uses TRBV19 and TRBJ2-7; D not certain. CDR1 and CDR2 (germline): LNHDA, SQIVND (reference sequence). The V end lost 6 bases, the J end lost 0 bases, and 9 bases lay between the germline ends. The CDR3 consists of 13 residues. The CDR3 DNA follows: TGTGCCAGTAGCCCGACTGTCTCCTACGAGCAGTACTTC. This translates into CASSPTVSYEQYF.

The chain links TRBV7-8 to TRBJ2-1, with 7 bases identical to TRBD1. Germline loops: CDR1 SGHVS, CDR2 FQNEAQ. Germline trimming cut 6 bases from V and 6 bases from J; bases unmatched to any gene: 11. CDR3 length equals 15 residues. CDR3 sequence reads: CASSQTGQRSNEQFF. CDR3 sequence (DNA): TGTGCCAGCAGTCAAACGGGACAGCGAAGCAATGAGCAGTTCTTC.

The chain couples TRBV7-2 to TRBJ2-4; D uncertain. The ends were cut back, 4 bases at V and 1 base at J, with 11 bases in the middle. CDR3 length: 15 residues. From germline, CDR1 is SGHTA and CDR2 FQGNSA. The CDR3: CASSWNLVAKNIQYF. The CDR3 DNA sequence: TGTGCCAGCAGCTGGAACCTGGTGGCCAAAAACATTCAGTACTTC.

The chain recombines TRBV19 with TRBJ2-4; a possible D gene is TRBD1 (5 bases). The germline gives CDR1 LNHDA, CDR2 SQIVND (reference sequence). The V end was cut by 8 bases, the J end by 0 bases, with 11 bases between. The CDR3 extends over 14 amino acids. The CDR3 bases are TGTGCCAGTTATCTCCAGGGAGCCAAAAACATTCAGTACTTC. Translated, it gives CASYLQGAKNIQYF. The full variable domain, completed using reference TRBV19 and TRBJ2-4, is DGGITQSPKYLFRKEGQNVTLSCEQNLNHDAMYWYRQDPGQGLRLIYYSQIVNDFQKGDIAEGYSVSREKKESFPLTVTSAQKNPTAFYLCASYLQGAKNIQYFGAGTRLSVL.

The J gene is TRBJ1-5, the V gene TRBV6-5; D gene uncertain. This CDR3 region has 15 residues. The V and J ends lost 4 bases and 2 bases respectively, with 12 bases between them. Germline assignment: CDR1 MNHEY and CDR2 SVGAGI. The CDR3 spells CASSSTTLGNQPQHF. In DNA form, the CDR3 reads TGTGCCAGCAGTTCGACGACATTGGGCAATCAGCCCCAGCATTTT.

The V call is TRBV10-3, the J call TRBJ2-3; TRBD2 matches 9 bases. The trim removed 2 bases at V and 3 bases at J, leaving 6 bases unmatched. Germline V gives CDR1 ENHRY, CDR2 SYGVKD. There are 16 residues in the CDR3. As DNA, the CDR3 is TGTGCCATCAGTGAGGGAACCCTAGCGGGGACAGATACGCAGTATTTT. It specifies CAISEGTLAGTDTQYF.

The chain links TRBV7-9 to TRBJ2-7, with a weak D call TRBD1 (5 bases). Trimming shortened V by 11 bases and J by 5 bases, and 19 bases separated the two germline ends. Per germline, CDR1 SEHNR and CDR2 FQNEAQ (reference sequence). The length of the CDR3 is 13 residues. CDR3 residues: CAYSWGPTHEQYF. CDR3 DNA: TGTGCCTACAGTTGGGGCCCCACCCACGAGCAGTACTTC.

V and J are TRBV6-2 or TRBV6-3 and TRBJ2-2; the D gene is possibly TRBD1 (6 bases). Trimming left V 0 bases short and J 8 bases short, with 19 bases between. This CDR3 comprises 17 residues. The germline V gene has CDR1 MNHEY and CDR2 SVGEGT. The CDR3 coding sequence is TGTGCCAGCAGTTACTCCGGATACAGGGCCCGGGGAGGGGAGCTGTTTTTT. This gives the protein CASSYSGYRARGGELFF.

This chain uses TRBV18 with TRBJ1-1, with a tentative D call TRBD1 (5 bases). Trimming removed 6 bases from V and 0 bases from J, with 8 bases in between. The germline CDR1 and CDR2 sequences are KGHSH and LQKENI. The CDR3 consists of 13 residues. CDR3 nucleotides: TGTGCCAGCTCCCTGACAGTGAACACTGAAGCTTTCTTT. It translates to CASSLTVNTEAFF.

The chain has TRBV19 and TRBJ2-3, with a possible D match to TRBD1 (6 bases). The length of the CDR3 is 14 residues. Germline lookup yields CDR1 LNHDA and CDR2 SQIVND (reference sequence). V lost 3 bases to trimming and J lost 0 bases, with 7 bases between them. The CDR3 DNA follows: TGTGCCAGTAGTATCGGACAGAGCACAGATACGCAGTATTTT. It codes for CASSIGQSTDTQYF. The full variable domain, with the rest looked up from reference TRBV19 and TRBJ2-3, is DGGITQSPKYLFRKEGQNVTLSCEQNLNHDAMYWYRQDPGQGLRLIYYSQIVNDFQKGDIAEGYSVSREKKESFPLTVTSAQKNPTAFYLCASSIGQSTDTQYFGPGTRLTVL.

The chain recombines TRBV7-2 with TRBJ2-7; D unresolved. Trimming pared 4 bases from V and 5 bases from J, leaving 6 bases between. Germline V gene data show CDR1 as SGHTA and CDR2 as FQGNSA. The CDR3 runs to 11 residues. The CDR3 DNA reads as TGTGCCAGCAGCTCATTTGACGAGCAGTACTTC. It yields the protein CASSSFDEQYF.